This T cell receptor (beta chain) was captured by sequencing in a study of identical twins. Overall study findings and caveats: High-abundance cord blood beta clonotypes had fewer insertions; memory repertoires showed none.

TCRdb recomputed calls from the 5' RACE reads with MiXCR, one row per CDR3 protein. The top ten hold around 0.3% of the sample, which has around 1.7 million distinct CDR3 sequences, less than 35% seen once. Trimming took off 4 bases at V and 4 bases at J, with 9 bases between the two ends. The CDR3 spans 13 residues. In germline, CDR1 is KGHDR, CDR2 SFDVKD. On this clonotype itself: The antigen remains unidentified. A much larger clone lies one base from this, so it may be a read error.

The gene calls are TRBV24-1 and TRBJ1-2; D call uncertain. This TCR derives from a newborn girl in good health. The source material was cord blood. The chain's CDR3 is CATSEDGFYGYTF. Written as DNA, the CDR3 is TGTGCCACCAGTGAGGACGGATTCTATGGCTACACCTTC.